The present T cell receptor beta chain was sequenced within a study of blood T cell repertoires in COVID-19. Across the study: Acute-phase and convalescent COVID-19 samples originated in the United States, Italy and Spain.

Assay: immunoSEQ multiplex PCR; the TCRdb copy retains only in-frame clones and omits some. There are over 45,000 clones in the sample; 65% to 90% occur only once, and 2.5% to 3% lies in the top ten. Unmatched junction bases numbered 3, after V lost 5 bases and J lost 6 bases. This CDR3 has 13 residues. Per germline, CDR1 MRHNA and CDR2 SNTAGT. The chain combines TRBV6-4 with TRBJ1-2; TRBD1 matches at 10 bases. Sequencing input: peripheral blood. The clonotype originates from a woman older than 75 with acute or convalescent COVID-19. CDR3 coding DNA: TGTGCCAGCAGTCGGGACAGGGGTGATGGCTACACCTTC. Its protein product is CASSRDRGDGYTF.